This TCR beta chain is drawn from a study of blood T cell repertoires in COVID-19. Overall study: The samples span acute and convalescent COVID-19 from the United States, Italy and Spain. T cells, B-cell-depleted T cells, or PBMCs supplied cDNA or gDNA.

The authors' processing: Quantification of nucleated cells was approximated via reference gene primer amplification. The assay was immunoSEQ multiplex PCR, and TCRdb's table has in-frame clones only and misses some. V, J and clone size were drawn from that table, and D and trimming were deduced from the DNA. The sample has 250,000 to 300,000 clones, 81% seen once; the top ten hold around 2.9%. This clone was seen once. The clonotype originates from a woman aged 55-69 years with active or convalescent COVID-19. The sequenced sample consisted of peripheral blood.

CDR3 residues: CASSPSGLAGGPLHEQYF. The CDR3 coding sequence is TGTGCCAGCAGCCCGTCCGGACTAGCGGGGGGGCCTCTCCACGAGCAGTACTTC. The chain carries TRBV3-1 (or the pseudogene TRBV3-2) and TRBJ2-7, with TRBD2 matching over 15 bases. V lost 4 bases, J lost 5 bases, and 12 bases stayed unmatched. The germline gives CDR1 LGHDT, CDR2 YNNKEL (reference sequence). The CDR3 runs to 18 residues.